This passage covers 17 T cell receptor beta chains from one sample sequenced in a study of T cells after yellow fever vaccination. Each CDR3 protein is one row after TCRdb ran MiXCR on the 5' RACE reads. The sample carries some 300,000 distinct CDR3 sequences, approximately 10% recorded once. This sample comprised CD4+ T cells sorted from PBMCs, obtained 5 days after the yellow fever booster vaccination. The receptor source for this set is a young man who received the YFV17D yellow fever vaccine.

The V call is TRBV24-1, the J call TRBJ2-3; D is unresolved. This CDR3 is 13 amino acids long. Looked up from germline, CDR1 is KGHDR and CDR2 is SFDVKD. V dropped 3 bases and J dropped 0 bases, with 3 bases sitting between them. CDR3 sequence: CATSDVSTDTQYF. As DNA, the CDR3 is TGTGCCACCAGTGATGTAAGCACAGATACGCAGTATTTT.

This clonotype was found a few times. This rearrangement joins TRBV19 to TRBJ1-5; D is perhaps TRBD1 (6 bases). In germline, CDR1 is LNHDA, CDR2 SQIVND (reference sequence). V lost 5 bases to trimming and J lost 6 bases, with 14 bases between them. The CDR3 length is 14 residues. This chain's CDR3 is CASSRNREGQPQHF. CDR3 DNA: TGTGCCAGTAGTCGTAACAGGGAGGGTCAGCCCCAGCATTTT.

This clonotype was counted many times. The V call is TRBV6-2 or TRBV6-3, the J call TRBJ2-7; D unclear. V was shortened by 7 bases and J by 5 bases, with 12 bases between the two germline ends. Germline-derived CDR1 and CDR2 are MNHEY and SVGEGT. The length of the CDR3 is 12 residues. CDR3 region: CASTARGHEQYF. DNA for the CDR3: TGTGCCAGCACGGCTCGAGGCCACGAGCAGTACTTC.

This clonotype appeared a few times. The chain combines TRBV20-1 with TRBJ1-5, with unresolved D. The CDR3 has 16 residues. Per the germline V gene, CDR1 is DFQATT and CDR2 is SNEGSKA (reference sequence). Trimming shortened V by 6 bases and J by 5 bases, and 23 bases separated the two germline ends. The CDR3 nucleotides read TGCAGTGCCAAGTCTAGTACCCCGCAGGCCTATCAGCCCCAGCATTTT. It translates to CSAKSSTPQAYQPQHF.

The gene calls are TRBV7-9 and TRBJ2-7; D ambiguous. The CDR3 is 14 residues long. CDR1 is SEHNR, CDR2 FQNEAQ, per germline (reference sequence). Trimming cost V 8 bases and J 0 bases, with 14 bases left between them. This CDR3 is CASALSAVSYEQYF. In nucleotides, the CDR3 is TGTGCCAGCGCCCTCTCTGCAGTCTCCTACGAGCAGTACTTC. Drawing the rest from reference TRBV7-9 and TRBJ2-7, the complete variable domain is DTGVSQNPRHKITKRGQNVTFRCDPISEHNRLYWYRQTLGQGPEFLTYFQNEAQLEKSRLLSDRFSAERPKGSFSTLEIQRTEQGDSAMYLCASALSAVSYEQYFGPGTRLTVT.

CDR3 loop: CSVEDQPIAPDTQYF. The CDR3 DNA sequence: TGCAGCGTTGAAGATCAACCAATTGCCCCAGATACGCAGTATTTT. The rearrangement uses TRBV29-1 and TRBJ2-3, with unresolved D. Trimming cost V 0 bases and J 4 bases, with 14 bases left between them. This CDR3 contains 15 residues. Germline values: CDR1 SQVTM, CDR2 ANQGSEA.

V and J are TRBV3-1 and TRBJ1-6; perhaps TRBD1 as D (6 bases). The CDR3 is 16 amino acids. Germline loops: CDR1 LGHDT, CDR2 YNNKEL (reference sequence). The ends were cut back, 4 bases at V and 1 base at J, with 11 bases in the middle. The CDR3 spells CASSPSRGSYNSPLHF. The CDR3 DNA sequence: TGTGCCAGCAGCCCGTCCAGGGGTTCCTATAATTCACCCCTCCACTTT.

V gene TRBV5-1 combines with J gene TRBJ2-7, with D perhaps given as TRBD1 or TRBD2 (6 bases each). This CDR3 is 15 amino acids long. The V gene lost 0 bases and the J gene lost 6 bases, with 16 bases spanning the gap. Germline V gene lookup returns CDR1 SGHRS and CDR2 YFSETQ. The CDR3 bases are TGCGCCAGCAGCTTGGGGTTCGGGGGCCGAGGCGAGCAGTACGTC. Protein product: CASSLGFGGRGEQYV.

This clonotype has at least ten counts. The chain couples TRBV12-3 or TRBV12-4 to TRBJ2-3, with a weak D call TRBD1 (7 bases). V shed 3 bases and J shed 4 bases, with 14 bases lying between them. This CDR3 has 15 amino acids. The CDR3 here is CASSLFSGGPDTQYF. The CDR3 DNA follows: TGTGCCAGCAGTTTGTTTTCAGGGGGGCCAGATACGCAGTATTTT.

The rearrangement uses TRBV6-2 or TRBV6-3 and TRBJ2-4; D is ambiguous. CDR1 and CDR2 (germline): MNHEY, SVGEGT. The CDR3 loop spans 14 amino acids. The V end was cut by 4 bases, the J end by 9 bases, with 16 bases between. DNA of the CDR3: TGTGCCAGCAGTTCCCGGGTCGTCCCGGGCATTCAGTACTTC. Translated: CASSSRVVPGIQYF.

This clonotype was found many times. The chain is built from TRBV5-8 and TRBJ2-2, with TRBD1 matching 10 bases. J gave up 4 bases and V 2 bases, and 2 bases lay outside the gene matches. The CDR3 loop spans 15 amino acids. CDR1 and CDR2 from the germline V gene are SGHTS and YDEGEE. CDR3 loop: CASSLGDRGTGELFF. The CDR3, as DNA: TGTGCCAGCAGCTTAGGGGACAGGGGCACCGGGGAGCTGTTTTTT. The variable domain in full, completed from reference TRBV5-8 and TRBJ2-2, reads EAGVTQSPTHLIKTRGQQATLRCSPISGHTSVYWYQQALGLGLQFLLWYDEGEERNRGNFPPRFSGRQFPNYSSELNVNALELEDSALYLCASSLGDRGTGELFFGEGSRLTVL.

This clonotype was counted only a few times. This rearrangement joins TRBV7-8 to TRBJ2-2; possibly TRBD1 for D (6 bases). V lost 5 bases and J lost 1, with 14 bases in between. The CDR3 covers 16 residues. The germline V gene has CDR1 SGHVS and CDR2 FQNEAQ. The CDR3 reads CASSPRGTLNTGELFF. The CDR3 nucleotides read TGTGCCAGCAGCCCTCGTGGGACATTGAACACCGGGGAGCTGTTTTTT.

This chain joins TRBV18 and TRBJ1-2, with 11 bases matching TRBD1. CDR1 is KGHSH and CDR2 is LQKENI in the germline V gene. This CDR3 spans 14 amino acids. V was clipped by 3 bases and J by 7 bases; unmatched bases: 4. Here the CDR3 DNA reads TGTGCCAGCTCACCGACAGGGACAGGGGGTGGCTACACCTTC. Translation gives CASSPTGTGGGYTF.

The rearrangement uses TRBV5-1 and TRBJ2-3; D remains unclear. There are 15 residues in the CDR3. Trimming took 4 bases from V and 2 from J, leaving 14 bases between them. Germline V gene sequence: CDR1 SGHRS, CDR2 YFSETQ. The CDR3 is CASSTGRSATDTQYF. The DNA for the CDR3 is TGCGCCAGCAGCACGGGCCGTAGTGCCACAGATACGCAGTATTTT.

This clonotype was counted between two and nine times. The J gene is TRBJ2-5, the V gene TRBV5-1; 10 bases line up with TRBD1. Germline V gene data show CDR1 as SGHRS and CDR2 as YFSETQ. V lost 9 bases to trimming and J lost 5 bases; unmatched junction nucleotides: 13. CDR3 length: 15 residues. The CDR3 region is CATSQATGGIETQYF. In DNA, the CDR3 is TGCGCCACCTCCCAAGCGACAGGGGGCATTGAGACCCAGTACTTC.

The chain employs TRBV6-1 and TRBJ2-6; the D call may be TRBD1 or TRBD2 (6 bases each). The germline V gene encodes CDR1 MNHNS and CDR2 SASEGT. Trimming removed 6 bases at V and 4 bases at J, with 13 bases between. The CDR3 contains 15 residues. CDR3 coding DNA: TGTGCCAGCAGACTGTGGGGGGCCGGGGCCAACGTCCTGACTTTC. It encodes CASRLWGAGANVLTF.

This clonotype showed up just a few times. V and J are TRBV5-1 and TRBJ2-7; 7 bases are a match to TRBD1. CDR3 length: 13 residues. V shed 4 bases and J 6 bases; nucleotides not matched to a gene: 7. Germline V gives CDR1 SGHRS, CDR2 YFSETQ. The CDR3 bases are TGCGCCAGCAGCAGGTCTTGGGACAGCGAGCAGTACTTC. Translated: CASSRSWDSEQYF. Filled out from reference TRBV5-1 and TRBJ2-7, the complete variable domain reads KAGVTQTPRYLIKTRGQQVTLSCSPISGHRSVSWYQQTPGQGLQFLFEYFSETQRNKGNFPGRFSGRQFSNSRSEMNVSTLELGDSALYLCASSRSWDSEQYFGPGTRLTVT.